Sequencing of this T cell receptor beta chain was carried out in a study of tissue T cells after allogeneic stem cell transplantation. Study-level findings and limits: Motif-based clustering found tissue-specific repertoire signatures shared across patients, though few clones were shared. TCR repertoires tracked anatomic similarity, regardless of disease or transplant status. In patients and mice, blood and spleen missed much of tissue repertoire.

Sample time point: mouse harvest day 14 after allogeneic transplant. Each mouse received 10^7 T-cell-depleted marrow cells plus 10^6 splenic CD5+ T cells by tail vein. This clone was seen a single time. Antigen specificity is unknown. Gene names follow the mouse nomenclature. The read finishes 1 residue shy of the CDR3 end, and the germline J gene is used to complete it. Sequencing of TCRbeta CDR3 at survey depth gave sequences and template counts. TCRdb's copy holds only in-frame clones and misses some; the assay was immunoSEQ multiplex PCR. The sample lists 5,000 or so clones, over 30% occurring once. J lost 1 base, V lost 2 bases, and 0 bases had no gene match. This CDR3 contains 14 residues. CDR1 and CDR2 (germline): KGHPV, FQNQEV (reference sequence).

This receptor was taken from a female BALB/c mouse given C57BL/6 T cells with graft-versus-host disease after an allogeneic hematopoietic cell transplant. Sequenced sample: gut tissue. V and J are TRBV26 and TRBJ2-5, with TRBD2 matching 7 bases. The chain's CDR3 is CASSLGGDQDTQYF. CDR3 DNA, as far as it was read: TGTGCCAGCAGTCTGGGGGGGGACCAAGACACCCAGTAC.